Listed here is a single T cell receptor (beta chain). Source study methods: Nucleated cell number was recorded as an estimate derived from reference gene primer amplification. Produced via immunoSEQ multiplex PCR; TCRdb's table is partial and in-frame only. D and trimming were read from the DNA, whereas the V and J calls and clone size are those reported in that table. The table shows under 250,000 clones, with over 80% occurring only once. This entry comes from a study of blood T cell repertoires in COVID-19. As for the study in general: COVID-19 samples from acute and convalescent phases originated in the United States, Italy and Spain. PBMCs, B-cell-depleted T cells, or T cells provided the cDNA or gDNA that made up the material.

This CDR3 has 14 residues. The V gene's germline CDR1 is LGHDT and CDR2 YNNKEL (reference sequence). The V end was cut by 1 base, the J end by 9 bases, with 13 bases between. The rearrangement joins TRBV3-1 (or the pseudogene TRBV3-2) to TRBJ2-1; a weak D match, TRBD1 (6 bases). What was sequenced was peripheral blood. This receptor was taken from a woman aged 70-85 years with active or convalescent COVID-19. Here the CDR3 reads CASSQVSGASEQFF. CDR3 sequence (DNA): TGTGCCAGCAGCCAAGTATCAGGGGCAAGTGAGCAGTTCTTC.